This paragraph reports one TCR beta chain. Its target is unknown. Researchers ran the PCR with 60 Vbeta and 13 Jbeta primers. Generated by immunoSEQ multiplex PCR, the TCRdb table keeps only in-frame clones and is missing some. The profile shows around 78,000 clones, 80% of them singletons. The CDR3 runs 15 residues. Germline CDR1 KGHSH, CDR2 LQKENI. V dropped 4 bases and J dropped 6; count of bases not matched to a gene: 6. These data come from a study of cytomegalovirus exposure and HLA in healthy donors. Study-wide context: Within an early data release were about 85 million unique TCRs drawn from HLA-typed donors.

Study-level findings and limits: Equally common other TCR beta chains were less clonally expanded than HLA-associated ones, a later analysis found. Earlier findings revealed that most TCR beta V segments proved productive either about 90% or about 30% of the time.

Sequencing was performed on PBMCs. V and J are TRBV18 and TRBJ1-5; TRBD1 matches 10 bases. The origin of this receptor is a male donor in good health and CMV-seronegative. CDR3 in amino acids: CASSRDRGEAQPQHF. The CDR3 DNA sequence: TGTGCCAGCTCACGGGACAGGGGAGAAGCTCAGCCCCAGCATTTT.